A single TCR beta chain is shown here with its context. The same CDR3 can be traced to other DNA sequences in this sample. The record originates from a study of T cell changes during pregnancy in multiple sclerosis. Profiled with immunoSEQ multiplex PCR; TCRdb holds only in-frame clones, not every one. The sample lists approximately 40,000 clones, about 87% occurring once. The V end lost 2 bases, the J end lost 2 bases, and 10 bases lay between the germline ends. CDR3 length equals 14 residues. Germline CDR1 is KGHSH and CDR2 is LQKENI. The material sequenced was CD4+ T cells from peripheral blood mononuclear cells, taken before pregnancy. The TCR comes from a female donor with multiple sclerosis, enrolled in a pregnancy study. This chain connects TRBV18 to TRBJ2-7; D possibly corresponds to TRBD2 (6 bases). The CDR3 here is CASSPWGEAYEQYF. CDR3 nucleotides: TGTGCCAGCTCACCATGGGGGGAAGCCTACGAGCAGTACTTC.